This T cell receptor beta chain was sequenced for a study of blood T cell repertoires in COVID-19. As for the study in general: Material from acute and convalescent COVID-19 was sourced from the United States, Italy and Spain. The cDNA or gDNA used as material had been derived from T cells, B-cell-depleted T cells, or PBMCs.

Germline V lookup: CDR1 SGHKS, CDR2 YYEKEE (reference sequence). V dropped 0 bases and J dropped 1 base, with 4 bases sitting between them. The CDR3 contains 13 residues. Authors' analysis steps: It was from reference gene primer amplification that nucleated cell counts were estimated. Profiled with immunoSEQ multiplex PCR; TCRdb holds only in-frame clones, not every one. The V and J calls and clone size are taken from that table; D and trimming were inferred from the DNA. The sample records fewer than 200,000 clones, about 86% being singletons. The gene calls are TRBV5-5 and TRBJ1-2; D is ambiguous. This clonotype was obtained from a woman in her 70s who had recovered from COVID-19. The source material was peripheral blood. CDR3 sequence reads: CASSLGSNYGYTF. CDR3 DNA: TGTGCCAGCAGCTTGGGCAGTAACTATGGCTACACCTTC.